Below are 3 T cell receptor beta chains sequenced from a single sample in a study of cytomegalovirus exposure and HLA in healthy donors. PCR involved 60 Vbeta and 13 Jbeta primers. The table came from immunoSEQ multiplex PCR; TCRdb's copy has only in-frame clones and leaves some out. Of about 160,000 clones in the sample, about four fifths are singletons; the top ten hold about 4%. The material sequenced was PBMCs. Receptors were obtained from a man between 45 and 60 years old in good health and CMV-seropositive.

This clone was detected only once. The chain employs TRBV7-2 and TRBJ2-3, with TRBD2 identical over 9 bases. The CDR3 totals 16 residues. V dropped 7 bases and J dropped 5; count of bases not matched to a gene: 13. The V gene's germline CDR1 is SGHTA and CDR2 FQGNSA. The CDR3 sequence is CASTTEAGGPGDTQYF. DNA of the CDR3: TGTGCCAGCACCACTGAGGCGGGGGGGCCAGGAGATACGCAGTATTTT. The variable domain in full, with the rest retrieved from reference TRBV7-2 and TRBJ2-3, is GAGVSQSPSNKVTEKGKDVELRCDPISGHTALYWYRQSLGQGLEFLIYFQGNSAPDKSGLPSDRFSAERTGGSVSTLTIQRTQQEDSAVYLCASTTEAGGPGDTQYFGPGTRLTVL.

The chain joins TRBV2 to TRBJ2-7; 9 bases align to TRBD2. The germline V gene has CDR1 SNHLY and CDR2 FYNNEI. V was pared by 6 bases and J by 3 bases, with 6 bases of the junction left unmatched. CDR3 size: 14 residues. The CDR3 here is CASRETSGDYEQYF. Written as DNA, the CDR3 is TGTGCCAGCAGGGAGACTAGCGGTGACTACGAGCAGTACTTC.

V gene TRBV30 combines with J gene TRBJ2-3, with D perhaps matching TRBD1 (5 bases). Germline V gene data show CDR1 as GTSNPN and CDR2 as SVGIG (reference sequence). The V gene lost 5 bases and the J gene lost 6 bases, with 12 bases spanning the gap. This CDR3 region has 12 residues. The CDR3 nucleotides are TGTGCCTGGGGACATTCCGCTGATACGCAGTATTTT. It codes for CAWGHSADTQYF.